Here is one T cell receptor beta chain with its context. The CDR3 sequence is 14 residues long. The V gene end was trimmed by 1 base and the J gene end by 12 bases; junction bases not matched to a gene: 10. CDR1 and CDR2 from the germline V gene are SGHDT and YYEEEE. The data were taken from a study of cytomegalovirus exposure and HLA in healthy donors. With 60 Vbeta and 13 Jbeta primers, the PCR was carried out. Sequenced by immunoSEQ multiplex PCR; TCRdb stores in-frame clones only, minus some. The sample has over 250,000 clones; around 86% are singletons. The chain recombines TRBV5-6 with TRBJ2-1; TRBD2 agrees at 7 bases. The sample was PBMCs. The TCR originated in a man aged 35 to 55 in good health and CMV-seropositive. CDR3 amino acids: CASSLWSSGFGQFF. CDR3 sequence (DNA): TGTGCCAGCAGCTTGTGGTCTAGCGGATTTGGGCAGTTCTTC.